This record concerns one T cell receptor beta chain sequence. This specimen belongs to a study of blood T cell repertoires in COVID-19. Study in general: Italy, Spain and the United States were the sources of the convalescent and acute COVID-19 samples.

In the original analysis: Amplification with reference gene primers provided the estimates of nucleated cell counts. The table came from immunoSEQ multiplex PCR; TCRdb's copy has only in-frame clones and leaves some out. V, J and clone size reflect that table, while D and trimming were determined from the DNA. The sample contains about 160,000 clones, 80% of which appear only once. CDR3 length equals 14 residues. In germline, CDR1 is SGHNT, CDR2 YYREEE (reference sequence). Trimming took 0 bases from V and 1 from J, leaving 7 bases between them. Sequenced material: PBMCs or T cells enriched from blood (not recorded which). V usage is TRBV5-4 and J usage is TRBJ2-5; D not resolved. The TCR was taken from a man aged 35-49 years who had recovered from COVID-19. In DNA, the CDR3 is TGTGCCAGCAGCTTGGGGAGCAGCCAAGAGACCCAGTACTTC. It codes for CASSLGSSQETQYF.